These 32 T cell receptor beta chains came from one sample sequenced in a study of T cell responses to AZD1222 COVID-19 vaccine. Profiling relied on immunoSEQ multiplex PCR, and the TCRdb table lists in-frame clones only, not all of them. The sample has about 170,000 clones, 85% to 90% seen once. The sample consisted of peripheral blood, taken 28 days after the second dose of the MenACWY control vaccine. The receptors come from an adult who received the MenACWY meningococcal vaccine as a control.

The gene calls are TRBV27 and TRBJ2-5; 10 bases are shared with TRBD1. The ends lost 6 bases at V and 4 bases at J; junction bases unmatched: 5. Germline CDR1 is MNHEY and CDR2 is SMNVEV (reference sequence). The CDR3 length is 14 residues. The CDR3 region has the DNA TGTGCCAGCAGACCGACAGGGGGCGGAGAGACCCAGTACTTC. Protein sequence: CASRPTGGGETQYF.

In this sample, this clone turned up once. J is TRBJ2-1 and V is TRBV7-7; 10 positions agree with TRBD2. The germline CDR1 and CDR2 sequences are SSHAT and FNYEAQ (reference sequence). The V segment lost 2 bases and the J segment 9 bases; nucleotides outside the gene matches: 7. The CDR3 spans 15 residues. CDR3 coding DNA: TGTGCCAGCAGCTTAATTACTAGCGGGATCGGTGAGCAGTTCTTC. Its protein product is CASSLITSGIGEQFF. Full variable domain (remainder filled in from reference TRBV7-7 and TRBJ2-1): GAGVSQSPRYKVTKRGQDVTLRCDPISSHATLYWYQQALGQGPEFLTYFNYEAQPDKSGLPSDRFSAERPEGSISTLTIQRTEQRDSAMYRCASSLITSGIGEQFFGPGTRLTVL.

V usage is TRBV15 and J usage is TRBJ1-2; D unresolved. Deletions cut 0 bases from V and 8 bases from J, with 10 bases between. Germline assignment: CDR1 LNHNV and CDR2 YYDKDF (reference sequence). This CDR3 region has 13 residues. CDR3 nucleotides: TGTGCCACCAGCAGAGAGGGTTCGGGAGGCTACACCTTC. Translated: CATSREGSGGYTF.

The CDR3 bases are TGTGCCAGCAGCCACGGGGGGCAAGTATACACTGAAGCTTTCTTT. Its protein product is CASSHGGQVYTEAFF. The chain employs TRBV28 and TRBJ1-1; possible D gene TRBD1, 6 bases. Trimming pared 6 bases from V and 3 bases from J, leaving 17 bases between. Germline CDR1 and CDR2: MDHEN and SYDVKM. The CDR3 totals 15 residues.

The CDR3 here is CASRQGGAGNTIYF. The CDR3 DNA reads as TGTGCCAGTAGACAAGGGGGCGCCGGAAACACCATATATTTT. The chain carries TRBV19 and TRBJ1-3, with TRBD1 identical over 7 bases. The CDR3 is made up of 14 amino acids. V was clipped by 6 bases and J by 4 bases; unmatched bases: 6. The germline gives CDR1 LNHDA, CDR2 SQIVND (reference sequence).

The gene calls are TRBV7-2 and TRBJ1-1; no clear D. Germline loops: CDR1 SGHTA, CDR2 FQGNSA. V lost 1 base and J lost 1, with 7 bases in between. This CDR3 is built from 14 residues. CDR3 nucleotide sequence: TGTGCCAGCAGCTTAGGCTGGGGGAACACTGAAGCTTTCTTT. Residues: CASSLGWGNTEAFF.

The chain combines TRBV7-9 with TRBJ1-5; D call uncertain. V lost 1 base and J 6 bases, leaving 4 bases between the germline ends. Germline values: CDR1 SEHNR, CDR2 FQNEAQ (reference sequence). The CDR3 consists of 12 residues. CDR3 sequence: CASSLERQPQHF. The CDR3 DNA follows: TGTGCCAGCAGCTTAGAGCGTCAGCCCCAGCATTTT.

The V and J genes are TRBV28 and TRBJ2-3, with unresolved D. CDR3 size: 14 residues. V lost 5 bases, J lost 1 base, and 10 bases lay in between. The germline CDR1 and CDR2 sequences are MDHEN and SYDVKM. CDR3 residues: CASSAPGRTDTQYF. For the CDR3, the DNA is TGTGCCAGCAGTGCACCCGGACGCACAGATACGCAGTATTTT.

This sequence joins TRBV28 and TRBJ1-1, with TRBD1 matching 9 bases. This CDR3 contains 10 residues. Germline V CDR1 and CDR2: MDHEN, SYDVKM. Unmatched junction bases numbered 3, after V lost 8 bases and J lost 11 bases. The chain's CDR3 is CASGDRDAFF. For the CDR3, the DNA is TGTGCCAGCGGGGACAGGGACGCTTTCTTT.

This chain uses TRBV4-3 with TRBJ1-6, with unresolved D. Trimming took off 0 bases at V and 9 bases at J, with 3 bases between the two ends. Germline V CDR1 and CDR2: LGHNA, YSLEER. This CDR3 contains 12 residues. The CDR3 DNA is TGCGCCAGCAGCCAAGATAGTTCACCCCTCCACTTT. It yields the protein CASSQDSSPLHF.

The chain recombines TRBV6-5 with TRBJ2-3, with 8 positions matching TRBD2. The CDR3 loop spans 14 amino acids. V gave up 2 bases and J gave up 4 bases; unmatched junction bases: 2. Germline CDR1 reads MNHEY; CDR2 reads SVGAGI. This CDR3 is CASSYGRGADTQYF. CDR3 sequence (DNA): TGTGCCAGCAGTTACGGGCGGGGGGCAGATACGCAGTATTTT.

This clone has at least ten counts. The chain uses TRBV4-3 and TRBJ2-2; TRBD2 aligns across 15 bases. This CDR3 is built from 15 residues. Germline V gene lookup returns CDR1 LGHNA and CDR2 YSLEER. V lost 3 bases and J lost 12; bases outside the gene matches: 5. The CDR3 coding sequence is TGCGCCAGCAGCCAGATAGGACTAGCGGGAGGGAAGCTGTTTTTT. Its translation is CASSQIGLAGGKLFF.

The J gene is TRBJ1-2, the V gene TRBV19; D gene ambiguous. Trimming left V 8 bases short and J 6 bases short, with 19 bases between. The CDR3 is 14 residues long. Germline CDR1 LNHDA, CDR2 SQIVND (reference sequence). The CDR3 spells CASSPGTEGDGYTF. CDR3 sequence (DNA): TGTGCCAGTTCTCCCGGTACCGAGGGCGATGGCTACACCTTC.

This rearrangement joins TRBV4-2 to TRBJ2-3; the match to TRBD2 covers 10 bases. V lost 4 bases, J lost 3 bases, and 16 bases stayed unmatched. This CDR3 comprises 19 residues. Germline loops: CDR1 LGHNA, CDR2 YNFKEQ. The DNA for the CDR3 is TGTGCCAGCAGCCCATGGGGGAGCGGGAGGGCCGGGGGGACAGATACGCAGTATTTT. Translating it yields CASSPWGSGRAGGTDTQYF.

The CDR3 nucleotides are TGTGCCAGCAGTCAAGGACAGGGTAAGGCCGAGCAGTACTTC. Translation: CASSQGQGKAEQYF. This chain links TRBV6-6 with TRBJ2-7; 8 bases are shared with TRBD1. Germline values: CDR1 MNHNY, CDR2 SVGAGI (reference sequence). With 5 bases clipped from V and 6 bases from J, the junction kept 9 bases outside the gene matches. The CDR3 consists of 14 residues.

This chain links TRBV4-3 with TRBJ2-2; TRBD2 aligns across 9 bases. The germline gives CDR1 LGHNA, CDR2 YSLEER. V dropped 3 bases and J dropped 3; count of bases not matched to a gene: 5. This CDR3 has 16 residues. CDR3 residues: CASSHLRLADTGELFF. The CDR3 nucleotides are TGCGCCAGCAGCCACCTCCGACTAGCGGACACCGGGGAGCTGTTTTTT.

This clone was detected only once. The rearrangement links TRBV5-4 to TRBJ2-5, with 7 bases identical to TRBD2. The V segment lost 0 bases and the J segment 0 bases; nucleotides outside the gene matches: 2. This CDR3 is 15 amino acids long. Germline lookup yields CDR1 SGHNT and CDR2 YYREEE (reference sequence). CDR3 bases: TGTGCCAGCAGCTTGGCTAGCGGCAACCAAGAGACCCAGTACTTC. Protein product: CASSLASGNQETQYF.

This clone was observed once. The chain links TRBV27 to TRBJ2-1, with 8 nucleotides matching TRBD2. The CDR3 contains 15 residues. The V gene's germline CDR1 is MNHEY and CDR2 SMNVEV (reference sequence). Losses at the gene ends were 6 bases for V and 7 bases for J; bases not matched to a gene: 11. The CDR3: CASRRSGTSWNEQFF. CDR3 in DNA: TGTGCCAGCAGGAGATCCGGGACTAGTTGGAATGAGCAGTTCTTC.

This chain's CDR3 is CASSFRLAGDGETQYF. Written as DNA, the CDR3 is TGTGCCAGCAGTTTTCGACTAGCGGGAGACGGAGAGACCCAGTACTTC. The chain recombines TRBV6-5 with TRBJ2-5; 12 bases align to TRBD2. V trimming: 4 bases; J trimming: 4 bases; junction bases outside the gene matches: 7. The CDR3 runs to 16 residues. Germline loops: CDR1 MNHEY, CDR2 SVGAGI.

This clone appeared a few times. This chain links TRBV12-3 or TRBV12-4 with TRBJ1-3; D unresolved. Trimming took 7 bases from V and 0 from J, leaving 4 bases between them. CDR3 size: 12 residues. The CDR3 reads CASNLSGNTIYF. The CDR3 region has the DNA TGTGCCAGCAACCTCTCTGGAAACACCATATATTTT.

The rearrangement uses TRBV6-5 and TRBJ1-6, with TRBD1 matching 9 bases. V was clipped by 6 bases and J by 7 bases; unmatched bases: 4. Germline CDR1 and CDR2: MNHEY and SVGAGI. CDR3 length equals 14 residues. As DNA, the CDR3 is TGTGCCAGCAGGGCCGGGACAGGGAATTCACCCCTCCACTTT. Its protein is CASRAGTGNSPLHF.

The sample holds one count of this clone. The chain is built from TRBV18 and TRBJ1-1, with D perhaps matching TRBD1 (5 bases). The CDR3 has 18 residues. Per the germline V gene, CDR1 is KGHSH and CDR2 is LQKENI. Deletions cut 4 bases from V and 0 bases from J, with 21 bases between. The CDR3 DNA reads TGTGCCAGCTCACTTCAAGCGACAGAAAGAGTAATGAACACTGAAGCTTTCTTT. Translation gives CASSLQATERVMNTEAFF.

The V call is TRBV11-2, the J call TRBJ2-1, with 7 bases matching TRBD1. The germline V gene has CDR1 SGHAT and CDR2 FQNNGV. After removal of 5 bases from V and 7 bases from J, the junction contained 14 bases not matched to a gene. CDR3 length: 16 residues. CDR3 nucleotides: TGTGCCAGCAGCCCCACGGGCAGGGGGTTAATGAATGAGCAGTTCTTC. Translation gives CASSPTGRGLMNEQFF.

The chain joins TRBV29-1 to TRBJ2-1; D remains unclear. The V gene's germline CDR1 is SQVTM and CDR2 ANQGSEA. The CDR3 runs 13 residues. Trimming took 7 bases from V and 0 from J, leaving 10 bases between them. This CDR3 is CSAETSSYNEQFF. CDR3 DNA sequence: TGCAGCGCGGAAACAAGCTCCTACAATGAGCAGTTCTTC.

The chain employs TRBV10-3 and TRBJ2-1; D gene unclear. Trimming cost V 0 bases and J 8 bases, with 17 bases left between them. Per the germline V gene, CDR1 is ENHRY and CDR2 is SYGVKD. The CDR3 loop spans 16 amino acids. The CDR3 region has the DNA TGTGCCATCAGTGAGTCGATAGGTTTAATTGCGGATGAGCAGTTCTTC. The encoded protein is CAISESIGLIADEQFF.

This clone appeared once. This chain joins TRBV7-8 and TRBJ2-5, with D possibly TRBD2 on 6 matching bases. This CDR3 comprises 16 residues. The germline V and J ends were trimmed by 1 base and 2 bases, with 14 bases remaining between them. Germline V gene data show CDR1 as SGHVS and CDR2 as FQNEAQ. The CDR3 sequence: CASSLGRAIGQETQYF. DNA of the CDR3: TGTGCCAGCAGCTTAGGGAGGGCCATTGGGCAAGAGACCCAGTACTTC.

This chain links TRBV7-9 with TRBJ1-4; TRBD1 aligns across 8 bases. CDR1 and CDR2 from the germline V gene are SEHNR and FQNEAQ (reference sequence). With V trimmed by 5 bases and J by 4 bases, 9 bases remained unmatched. This CDR3 is built from 16 residues. The CDR3 DNA follows: TGTGCCAGCAGCATTAGCCAGGGGGCTATTAATGAAAAACTGTTTTTT. Its translation: CASSISQGAINEKLFF. The complete variable domain, with remaining parts taken from reference TRBV7-9 and TRBJ1-4, reads DTGVSQNPRHKITKRGQNVTFRCDPISEHNRLYWYRQTLGQGPEFLTYFQNEAQLEKSRLLSDRFSAERPKGSFSTLEIQRTEQGDSAMYLCASSISQGAINEKLFFGSGTQLSVL.

The J gene is TRBJ2-1, the V gene TRBV10-1, with 7 nucleotides matching TRBD2. CDR1 is WNHNN, CDR2 SYGVQD, per germline (reference sequence). Germline trimming cut 2 bases from V and 3 bases from J; bases unmatched to any gene: 7. The CDR3 is 16 residues long. CDR3 coding DNA: TGCGCCAGCAGTGAGGGGCGGGCTAGCGGCTACAATGAGCAGTTCTTC. Amino acid sequence: CASSEGRASGYNEQFF.

The rearrangement links TRBV5-1 to TRBJ2-4; 10 bases are a match to TRBD1. The length of the CDR3 is 15 residues. From germline, CDR1 is SGHRS and CDR2 YFSETQ. V shed 4 bases and J 8 bases; nucleotides not matched to a gene: 9. CDR3 residues: CASSPEGQGIDIQYF. CDR3 DNA sequence: TGCGCCAGCAGCCCGGAGGGACAGGGGATCGACATTCAGTACTTC.

The chain is built from TRBV7-3 and TRBJ1-6, with D perhaps TRBD1 (5 bases). Germline loops: CDR1 SGHTA, CDR2 FQGTGA. The V and J ends lost 5 bases and 7 bases respectively, with 12 bases between them. The CDR3 sequence is 14 residues long. For the CDR3, the DNA is TGTGCCAGCAGCCCCCAGGGTAGGAATTCACCCCTCCACTTT. Protein product: CASSPQGRNSPLHF.

This rearrangement joins TRBV20-1 to TRBJ1-6, with 8 bases that match TRBD1. Unmatched junction bases numbered 12, after V lost 3 bases and J lost 14 bases. Germline V CDR1 and CDR2: DFQATT, SNEGSKA (reference sequence). The CDR3 consists of 14 residues. CDR3: CSASRQGARLSLHF. The CDR3, as DNA: TGCAGTGCTAGTCGCCAGGGGGCCAGGTTATCCCTCCACTTT.

The CDR3: CASTKEGNTEAFF. Here the CDR3 DNA reads TGTGCCAGCACCAAGGAGGGGAACACTGAAGCTTTCTTT. The chain is built from TRBV12-3 or TRBV12-4 and TRBJ1-1, with no clear D. V gave up 7 bases and J gave up 1 base, with 10 bases separating them. The length of the CDR3 is 13 residues.